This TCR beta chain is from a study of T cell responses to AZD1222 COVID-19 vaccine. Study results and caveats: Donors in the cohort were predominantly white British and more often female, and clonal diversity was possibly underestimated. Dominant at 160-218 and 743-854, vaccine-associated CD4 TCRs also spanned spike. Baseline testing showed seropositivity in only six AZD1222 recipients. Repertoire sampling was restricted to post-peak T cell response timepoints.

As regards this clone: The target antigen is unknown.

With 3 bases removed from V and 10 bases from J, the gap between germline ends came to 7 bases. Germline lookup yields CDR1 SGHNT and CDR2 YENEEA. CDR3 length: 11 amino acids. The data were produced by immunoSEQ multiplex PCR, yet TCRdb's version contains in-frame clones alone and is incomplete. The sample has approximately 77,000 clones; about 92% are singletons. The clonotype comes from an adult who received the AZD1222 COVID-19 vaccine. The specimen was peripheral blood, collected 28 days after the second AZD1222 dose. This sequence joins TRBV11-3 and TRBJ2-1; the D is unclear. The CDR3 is CASSLGYEQFF. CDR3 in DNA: TGTGCCAGCAGCTTGGGGTACGAGCAGTTCTTC.